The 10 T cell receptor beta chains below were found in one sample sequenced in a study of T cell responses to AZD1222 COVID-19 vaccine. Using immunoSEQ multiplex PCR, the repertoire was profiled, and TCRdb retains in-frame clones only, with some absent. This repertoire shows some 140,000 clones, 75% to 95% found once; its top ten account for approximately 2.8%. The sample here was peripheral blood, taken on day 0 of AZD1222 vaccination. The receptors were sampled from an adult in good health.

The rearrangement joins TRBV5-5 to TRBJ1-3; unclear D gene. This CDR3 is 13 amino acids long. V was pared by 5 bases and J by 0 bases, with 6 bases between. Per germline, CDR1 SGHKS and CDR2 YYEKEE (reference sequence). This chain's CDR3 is CASRLSSGNTIYF. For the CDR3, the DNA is TGTGCCAGCAGGCTCAGCTCTGGAAACACCATATATTTT. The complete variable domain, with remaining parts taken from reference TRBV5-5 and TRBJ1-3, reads DAGVTQSPTHLIKTRGQQVTLRCSPISGHKSVSWYQQVLGQGPQFIFQYYEKEERGRGNFPDRFSARQFPNYSSELNVNALLLGDSALYLCASRLSSGNTIYFGEGSWLTVV.

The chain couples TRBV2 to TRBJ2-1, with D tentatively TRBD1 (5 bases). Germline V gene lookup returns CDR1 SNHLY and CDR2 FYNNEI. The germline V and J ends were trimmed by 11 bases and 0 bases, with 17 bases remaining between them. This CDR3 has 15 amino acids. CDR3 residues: CARRTTLSSYNEQFF. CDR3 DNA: TGTGCCCGTCGGACAACCCTCAGCTCCTACAATGAGCAGTTCTTC.

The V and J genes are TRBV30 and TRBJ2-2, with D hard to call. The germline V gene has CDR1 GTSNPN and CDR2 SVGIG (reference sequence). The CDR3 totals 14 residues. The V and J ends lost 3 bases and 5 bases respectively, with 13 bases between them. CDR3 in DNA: TGTGCCTGGAGACCCACTACGTCGACCGGGGAGCTGTTTTTT. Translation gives CAWRPTTSTGELFF.

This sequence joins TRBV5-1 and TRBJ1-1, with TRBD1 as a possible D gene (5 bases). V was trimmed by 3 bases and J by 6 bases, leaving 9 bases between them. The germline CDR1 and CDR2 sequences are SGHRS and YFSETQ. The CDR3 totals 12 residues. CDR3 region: CASSSTRAEAFF. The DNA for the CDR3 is TGCGCCAGCAGCTCTACCAGGGCTGAAGCTTTCTTT.

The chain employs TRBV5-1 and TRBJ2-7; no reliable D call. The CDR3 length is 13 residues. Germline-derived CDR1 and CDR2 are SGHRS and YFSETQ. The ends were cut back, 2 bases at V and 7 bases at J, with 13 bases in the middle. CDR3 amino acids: CASSLRGDREQYF. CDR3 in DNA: TGCGCCAGCAGCTTACGCGGAGACCGGGAGCAGTACTTC.

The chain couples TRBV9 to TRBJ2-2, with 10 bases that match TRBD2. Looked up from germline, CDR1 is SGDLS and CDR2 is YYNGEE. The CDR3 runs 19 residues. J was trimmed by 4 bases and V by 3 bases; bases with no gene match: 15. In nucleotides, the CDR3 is TGTGCCAGCAGCGGGAGGACTAGCGGCGACGCGGGGAGCACCGGGGAGCTGTTTTTT. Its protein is CASSGRTSGDAGSTGELFF.

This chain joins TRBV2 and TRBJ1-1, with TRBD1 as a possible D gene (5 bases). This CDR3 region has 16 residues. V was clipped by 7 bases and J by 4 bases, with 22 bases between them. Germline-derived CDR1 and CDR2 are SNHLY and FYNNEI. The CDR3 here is CASTGSHGGIGTEAFF. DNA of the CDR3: TGTGCCAGCACCGGATCCCATGGGGGTATCGGCACTGAAGCTTTCTTT.

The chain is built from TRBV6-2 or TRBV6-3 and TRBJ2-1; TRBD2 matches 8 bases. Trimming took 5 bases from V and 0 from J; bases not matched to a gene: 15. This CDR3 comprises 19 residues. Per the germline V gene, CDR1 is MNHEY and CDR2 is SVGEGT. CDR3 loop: CASSDYSGAILSSYNEQFF. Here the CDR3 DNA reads TGTGCCAGCAGTGATTATAGCGGGGCGATACTTAGCTCCTACAATGAGCAGTTCTTC.

The CDR3 region has the DNA TGTGCCACCAGATCCGGTGCTACGGGGCGAGCAGATACGCAGTATTTT. Translation: CATRSGATGRADTQYF. V usage is TRBV24-1 and J usage is TRBJ2-3, with D tentatively TRBD1 or TRBD2 (5 bases each). Germline CDR1 KGHDR, CDR2 SFDVKD. The CDR3 is 16 amino acids. The germline V and J ends were trimmed by 7 bases and 4 bases, with 20 bases remaining between them.

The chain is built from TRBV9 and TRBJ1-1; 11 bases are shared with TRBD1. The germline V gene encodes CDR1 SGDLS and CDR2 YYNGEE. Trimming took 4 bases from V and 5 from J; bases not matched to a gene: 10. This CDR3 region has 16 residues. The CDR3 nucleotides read TGTGCCAGCAGCCCCCGGACAGGGGGCGCGAAAACTGAAGCTTTCTTT. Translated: CASSPRTGGAKTEAFF. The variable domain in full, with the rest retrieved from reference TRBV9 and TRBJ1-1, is DSGVTQTPKHLITATGQRVTLRCSPRSGDLSVYWYQQSLDQGLQFLIQYYNGEERAKGNILERFSAQQFPDLHSELNLSSLELGDSALYFCASSPRTGGAKTEAFFGQGTRLTVV.